Listed here is a single T cell receptor beta chain. Assay: immunoSEQ multiplex PCR; the TCRdb copy retains only in-frame clones and omits some. Of tens of thousands of clones in the sample, about 92% were seen once. This CDR3 has 13 amino acids. CDR1 is MNHEY and CDR2 is SVGAGI in the germline V gene. Germline trimming cut 2 bases from V and 11 bases from J; bases unmatched to any gene: 6. This entry belongs to a study of T cell changes during pregnancy in multiple sclerosis. The sequencing here drew on CD4+ T cells from peripheral blood mononuclear cells, taken in the second trimester of pregnancy. The sequence was obtained from a female donor with multiple sclerosis, enrolled in a pregnancy study. The chain recombines TRBV6-5 with TRBJ1-5; 7 positions agree with TRBD1. The CDR3 coding sequence is TGTGCCAGCAGTTACGACCGACAGGGAGCCCAGCATTTT. It specifies CASSYDRQGAQHF.